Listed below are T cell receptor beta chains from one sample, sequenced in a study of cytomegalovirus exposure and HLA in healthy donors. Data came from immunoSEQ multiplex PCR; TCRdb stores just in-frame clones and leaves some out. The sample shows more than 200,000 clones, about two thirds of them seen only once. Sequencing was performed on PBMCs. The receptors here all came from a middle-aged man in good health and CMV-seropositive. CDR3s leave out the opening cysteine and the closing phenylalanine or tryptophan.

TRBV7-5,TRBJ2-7,ARSGHSRRGRPEQY
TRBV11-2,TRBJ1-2,ASSLIQAYYGYT
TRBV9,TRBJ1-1,ASSTRQERTEAF
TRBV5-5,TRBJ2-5,ASSLAGETQY
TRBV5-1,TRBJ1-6,ASSFGQGNSPLH
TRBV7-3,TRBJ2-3,ASSLGDTWDTQY
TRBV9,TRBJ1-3,ASSAMDRESGNTIY
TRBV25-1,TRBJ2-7,ASRGGSYEQY
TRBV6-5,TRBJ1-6,ASSTGATYNSPLH
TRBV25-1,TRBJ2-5,ASSESGWSGQETQY
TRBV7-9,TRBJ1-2,ASSFQGQGGGYT
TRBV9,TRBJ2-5,ASSEQTGQWETQY
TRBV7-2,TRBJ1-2,ASSPGVGGYGYT
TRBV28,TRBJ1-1,ASRSPQLRAF
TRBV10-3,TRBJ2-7,AISHRDRGYEQY
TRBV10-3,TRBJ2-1,AISAYNEQF
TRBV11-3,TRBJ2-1,ASSLGAISAEQF
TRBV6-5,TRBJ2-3,ASSRGTDTQY
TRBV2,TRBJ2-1,VSSTSGGDYNEQF
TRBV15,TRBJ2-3,ATRAGDTQY
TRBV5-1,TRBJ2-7,ASSLGDGAYEQY
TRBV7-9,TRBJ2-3,ASSIRTSGGPGTDTQY
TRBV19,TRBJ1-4,ASSFTGTNEKLF
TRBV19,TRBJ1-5,ASSIEVQQDQPQH
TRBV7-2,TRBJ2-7,ASSLVIGADEQY
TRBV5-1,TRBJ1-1,ASSLAGGGTEAF
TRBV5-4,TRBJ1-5,ASSLGGDQPQH
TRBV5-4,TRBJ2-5,ASSLSSSGGRETQY
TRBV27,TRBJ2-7,ASSSWGGVDEQY
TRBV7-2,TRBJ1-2,ASSIRAQPEASEGYT
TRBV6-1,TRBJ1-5,ASSEGTGGPYSNQPQH
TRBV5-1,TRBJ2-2,ASTLGGDRATGELF
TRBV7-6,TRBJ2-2,ASSLVVAGELF
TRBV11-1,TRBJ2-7,ASSLVGGTYEQY
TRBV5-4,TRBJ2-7,ASSLTATYEQY
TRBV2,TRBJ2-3,ASNTDRGRTDTQY
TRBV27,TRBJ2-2,ASSFIGQGPTNAGELF
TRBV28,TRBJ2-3,ASSSPPTVAVSTDTQY